This entry concerns a single T cell receptor (beta chain). Produced via immunoSEQ multiplex PCR; TCRdb's table is partial and in-frame only. The profile shows fewer than 85,000 clones, under 90% of them singletons. The data were obtained in a study of OX40 agonist ivuxolimab in advanced cancers. The CDR3 spans 16 residues. CDR1 is LGHNA and CDR2 is YSLEER in the germline V gene. With 4 bases clipped from V and 10 bases from J, the junction kept 10 bases outside the gene matches. The starting material was CD4+ or CD8+ T cells sorted from blood, obtained in a trial of the OX40 agonist ivuxolimab. This TCR was sampled from an adult with an advanced solid tumor such as melanoma, head and neck, liver or kidney cancer. This rearrangement joins TRBV4-3 to TRBJ1-6; TRBD1 aligns across 10 bases. The CDR3 nucleotides are TGCGCCAGCAGCCGCGACAGGGGGCTTGATCGCTCACCCCTCCACTTT. The encoded protein is CASSRDRGLDRSPLHF.